The 7 T cell receptor beta chains below were found in one sample sequenced in a study of preoperative IRX-2 immunotherapy in early breast cancer (dated by TCRdb to the late 2010s). Library method: the immunoSEQ multiplex PCR assay. Imported from immuneACCESS, the table was reduced by TCRdb to in-frame sequences with V and J called. These copies leave out some clones; in studies compared against another copy, an unresolved V gene accounts for under half, and the cause of the remainder is not known. In all, the sample holds tens of thousands of clones, and 75% to 85% of those were seen once. The ten largest clonotypes hold 1.5% of the sample. The intended sense of this specimen's treatment or condition label: preoperative locoregional IRX-2 cytokine immunotherapy. This specimen consisted of lymph node tissue, obtained after IRX-2 immunotherapy. The receptors here all came from a human donor with breast cancer.

This chain links TRBV6-8 with TRBJ1-2; 8 positions match TRBD1. This CDR3 contains 16 residues. Germline CDR1 reads MNHGY; CDR2 reads SAAAGT. The junction had 9 bases not matched to a gene; V was cut back by 0 bases and J by 6 bases. The chain's CDR3 is CASSYSTTGAGDGYTF. CDR3 sequence (DNA): TGTGCCAGCAGTTACTCGACGACAGGGGCGGGGGATGGCTACACCTTC.

The chain joins TRBV18 to TRBJ1-4; a weak D match, TRBD1 (6 bases). Germline CDR1 KGHSH, CDR2 LQKENI. The CDR3 has 13 residues. Between the trimmed V and J ends, which lost 2 bases and 6 bases, there was a span of 7 bases. CDR3: CASSPGGDEKLFF. CDR3 DNA sequence: TGTGCCAGCTCACCAGGGGGCGATGAAAAACTGTTTTTT.

The chain uses TRBV19 and TRBJ1-1; the D is unclear. The CDR3 extends over 14 amino acids. Germline V CDR1 and CDR2: LNHDA, SQIVND (reference sequence). Trimming pared 5 bases from V and 1 base from J, leaving 11 bases between. The CDR3 here is CASSSERSNTEAFF. CDR3 in DNA: TGTGCCAGTAGTTCAGAGAGATCGAACACTGAAGCTTTCTTT.

The CDR3 sequence is CASRTTLSGNTIYF. CDR3 coding DNA: TGTGCCAGCAGAACGACGCTTTCTGGAAACACCATATATTTT. The chain joins TRBV6-8 to TRBJ1-3, with D uncertain. This CDR3 spans 14 amino acids. V lost 6 bases, J lost 1 base, and 10 bases lay in between. Germline loops: CDR1 MNHGY, CDR2 SAAAGT.

V usage is TRBV18 and J usage is TRBJ1-3; no firm D call. Trimming left V 3 bases short and J 5 bases short, with 14 bases between. The CDR3 length is 15 residues. Germline loops: CDR1 KGHSH, CDR2 LQKENI. The CDR3 reads CASSPAEQPRNTIYF. The CDR3 DNA follows: TGTGCCAGCTCACCCGCGGAACAGCCACGAAACACCATATATTTT.

This clone showed up just a few times. The V gene is TRBV23-1, the J gene TRBJ2-3; TRBD2 agrees at 12 bases. TRBV23-1 is an ORF for which the function is uncertain. The CDR3 sequence is 18 residues long. V lost 6 bases and J lost 4; bases outside the gene matches: 14. This CDR3 reads CASRNQPSLAGGSDTQYF. DNA of the CDR3: TGCGCCAGCAGGAACCAACCTAGCCTAGCGGGGGGGTCAGATACGCAGTATTTT.

The chain uses TRBV28 and TRBJ2-7; D is tentatively TRBD1 or TRBD2 (5 bases each). V gave up 6 bases and J gave up 2 bases, with 11 bases separating them. This CDR3 region has 13 residues. The V gene's germline CDR1 is MDHEN and CDR2 SYDVKM. CDR3 DNA: TGTGCCAGCAGCAAGACGGGACCCTACGAGCAGTACTTC. It is translated as CASSKTGPYEQYF.